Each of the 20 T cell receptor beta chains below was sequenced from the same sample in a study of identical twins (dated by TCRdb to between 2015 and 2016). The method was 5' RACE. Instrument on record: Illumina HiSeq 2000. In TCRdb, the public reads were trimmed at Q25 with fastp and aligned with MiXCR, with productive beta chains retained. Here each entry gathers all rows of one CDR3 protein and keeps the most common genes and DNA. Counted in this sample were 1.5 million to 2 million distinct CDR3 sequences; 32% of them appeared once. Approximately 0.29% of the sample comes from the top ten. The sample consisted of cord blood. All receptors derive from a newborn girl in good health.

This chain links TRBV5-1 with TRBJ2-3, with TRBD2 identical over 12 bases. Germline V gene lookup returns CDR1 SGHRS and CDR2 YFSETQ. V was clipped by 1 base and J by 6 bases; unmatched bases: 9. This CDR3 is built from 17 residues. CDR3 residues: CASSLTTLAGGGDTQYF. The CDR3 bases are TGCGCCAGCAGCTTGACCACACTAGCGGGAGGAGGGGATACGCAGTATTTT.

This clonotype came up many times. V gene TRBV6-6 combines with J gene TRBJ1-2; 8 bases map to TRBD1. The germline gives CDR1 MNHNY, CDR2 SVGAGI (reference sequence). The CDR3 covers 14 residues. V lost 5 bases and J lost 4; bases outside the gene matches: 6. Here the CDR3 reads CASSPGGASYGYTF. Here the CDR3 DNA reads TGTGCCAGCAGTCCAGGGGGCGCAAGCTATGGCTACACCTTC.

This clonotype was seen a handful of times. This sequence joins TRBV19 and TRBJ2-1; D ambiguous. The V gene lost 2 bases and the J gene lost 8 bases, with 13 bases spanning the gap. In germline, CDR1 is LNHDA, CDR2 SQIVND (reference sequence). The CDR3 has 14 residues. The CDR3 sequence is CASSIRLLGHEQFF. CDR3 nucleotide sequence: TGTGCCAGTAGTATACGGCTTCTCGGCCATGAGCAGTTCTTC.

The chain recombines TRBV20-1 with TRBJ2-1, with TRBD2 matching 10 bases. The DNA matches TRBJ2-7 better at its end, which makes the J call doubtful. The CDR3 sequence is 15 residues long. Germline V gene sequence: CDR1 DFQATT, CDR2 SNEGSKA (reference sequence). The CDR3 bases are TGCAGTGCTACGCAACTAGCGGGGTCCTACAATGAGCAGTACTTC. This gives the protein CSATQLAGSYNEQYF.

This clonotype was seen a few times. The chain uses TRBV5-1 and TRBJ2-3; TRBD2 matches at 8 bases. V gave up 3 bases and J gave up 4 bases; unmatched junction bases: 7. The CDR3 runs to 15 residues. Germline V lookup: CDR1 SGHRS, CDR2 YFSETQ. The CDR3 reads CASSSGLAGPDTQYF. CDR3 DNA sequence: TGCGCCAGCAGCTCTGGCCTAGCGGGCCCAGATACGCAGTATTTT. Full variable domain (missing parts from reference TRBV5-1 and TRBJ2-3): KAGVTQTPRYLIKTRGQQVTLSCSPISGHRSVSWYQQTPGQGLQFLFEYFSETQRNKGNFPGRFSGRQFSNSRSEMNVSTLELGDSALYLCASSSGLAGPDTQYFGPGTRLTVL.

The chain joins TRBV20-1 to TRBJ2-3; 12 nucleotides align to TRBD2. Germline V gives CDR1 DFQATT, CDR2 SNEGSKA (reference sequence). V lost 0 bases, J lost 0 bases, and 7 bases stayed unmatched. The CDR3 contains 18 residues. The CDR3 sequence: CSARDPTSGGISTDTQYF. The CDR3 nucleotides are TGCAGTGCTAGAGATCCGACTAGCGGGGGTATTAGCACAGATACGCAGTATTTT.

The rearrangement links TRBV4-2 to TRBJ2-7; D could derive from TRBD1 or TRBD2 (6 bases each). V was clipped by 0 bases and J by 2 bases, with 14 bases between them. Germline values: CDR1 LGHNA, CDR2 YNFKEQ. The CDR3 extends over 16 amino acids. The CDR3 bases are TGTGCCAGCAGCCAAGACGAAGGGGGGATCCCCTACGAGCAGTACTTC. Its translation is CASSQDEGGIPYEQYF.

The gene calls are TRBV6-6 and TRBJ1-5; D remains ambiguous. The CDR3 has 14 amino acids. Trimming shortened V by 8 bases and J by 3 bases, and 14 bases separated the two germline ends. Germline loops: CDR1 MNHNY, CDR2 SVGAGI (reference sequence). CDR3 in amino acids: CASYPGGYNQPQHF. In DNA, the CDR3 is TGTGCCAGCTACCCGGGCGGGTACAATCAGCCCCAGCATTTT.

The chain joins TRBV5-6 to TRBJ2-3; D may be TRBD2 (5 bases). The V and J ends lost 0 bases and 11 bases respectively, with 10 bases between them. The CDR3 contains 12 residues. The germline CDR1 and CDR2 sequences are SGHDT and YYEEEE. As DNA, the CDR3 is TGTGCCAGCAGCTTGGAGAGGGTGGAGCAGTATTTT. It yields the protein CASSLERVEQYF.

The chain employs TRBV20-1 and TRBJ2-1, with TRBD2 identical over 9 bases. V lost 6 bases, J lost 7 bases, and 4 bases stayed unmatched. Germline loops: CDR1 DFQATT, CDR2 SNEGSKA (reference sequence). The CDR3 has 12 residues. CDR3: CSAQREENEQFF. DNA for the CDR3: TGCAGTGCGCAGCGGGAGGAGAATGAGCAGTTCTTC.

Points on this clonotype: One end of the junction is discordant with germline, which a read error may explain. The CDR3, as DNA: TGCGCCAGCAGCTTGCCGGGACTTAACTTC. It specifies CASSLPGLNF. The rearrangement uses TRBV5-1 and TRBJ2-7, with a tentative D call TRBD2 (6 bases). The germline V gene has CDR1 SGHRS and CDR2 YFSETQ. This CDR3 contains 10 residues.

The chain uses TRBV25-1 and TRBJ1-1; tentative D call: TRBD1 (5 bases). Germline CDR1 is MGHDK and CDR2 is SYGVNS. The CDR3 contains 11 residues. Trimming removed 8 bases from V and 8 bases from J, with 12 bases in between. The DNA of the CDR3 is TGTGCCAGCTCTGGGGCCCTAGAAGCTTTCTTT. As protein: CASSGALEAFF.

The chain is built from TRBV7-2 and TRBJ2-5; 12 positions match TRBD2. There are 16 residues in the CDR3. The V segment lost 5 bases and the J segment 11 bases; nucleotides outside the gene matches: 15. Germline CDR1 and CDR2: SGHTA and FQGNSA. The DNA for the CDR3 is TGTGCCAGCAGCCTGCAGACTAGCGGGAGTCCGAGTGAGCAGTACTTC. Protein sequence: CASSLQTSGSPSEQYF.

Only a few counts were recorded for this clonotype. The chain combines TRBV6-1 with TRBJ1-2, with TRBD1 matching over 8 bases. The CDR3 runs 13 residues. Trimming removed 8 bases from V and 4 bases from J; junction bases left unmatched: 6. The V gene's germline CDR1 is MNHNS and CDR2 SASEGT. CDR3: CASAGQASYGYTF. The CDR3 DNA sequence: TGTGCCAGCGCGGGACAGGCTTCCTATGGCTACACCTTC.

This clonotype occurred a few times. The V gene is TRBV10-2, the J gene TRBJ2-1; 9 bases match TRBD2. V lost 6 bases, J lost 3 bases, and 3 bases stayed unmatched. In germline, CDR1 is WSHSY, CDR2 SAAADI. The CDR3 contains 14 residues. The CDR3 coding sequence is TGCGCCAGCAGAGGCGGGGGGGTCTACAATGAGCAGTTCTTC. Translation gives CASRGGGVYNEQFF.

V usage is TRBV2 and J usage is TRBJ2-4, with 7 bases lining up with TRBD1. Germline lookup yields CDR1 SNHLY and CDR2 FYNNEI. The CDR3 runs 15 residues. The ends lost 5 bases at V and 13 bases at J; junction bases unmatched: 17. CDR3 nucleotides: TGTGCCAGCAGTCACACAGGGGAAACCTACAATGACCAGTACTTC. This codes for CASSHTGETYNDQYF.

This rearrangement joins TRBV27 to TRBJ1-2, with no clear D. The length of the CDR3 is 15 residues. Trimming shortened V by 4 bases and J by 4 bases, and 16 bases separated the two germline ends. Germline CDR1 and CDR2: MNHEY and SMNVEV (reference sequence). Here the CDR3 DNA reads TGTGCCAGCAGTTCACAAGAGACACAGCCCTATGGCTACACCTTC. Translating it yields CASSSQETQPYGYTF.

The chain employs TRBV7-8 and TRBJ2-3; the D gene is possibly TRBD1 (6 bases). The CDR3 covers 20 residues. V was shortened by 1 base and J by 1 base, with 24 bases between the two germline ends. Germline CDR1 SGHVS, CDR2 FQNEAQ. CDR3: CASSLVRRSGSRGGTDTQYF. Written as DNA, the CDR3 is TGTGCCAGCAGCTTAGTTAGAAGGAGTGGTAGCAGGGGAGGCACAGATACGCAGTATTTT. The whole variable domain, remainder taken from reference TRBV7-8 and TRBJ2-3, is GAGVSQSPRYKVAKRGQDVALRCDPISGHVSLFWYQQALGQGPEFLTYFQNEAQLDKSGLPSDRFFAERPEGSVSTLKIQRTQQEDSAVYLCASSLVRRSGSRGGTDTQYFGPGTRLTVL.

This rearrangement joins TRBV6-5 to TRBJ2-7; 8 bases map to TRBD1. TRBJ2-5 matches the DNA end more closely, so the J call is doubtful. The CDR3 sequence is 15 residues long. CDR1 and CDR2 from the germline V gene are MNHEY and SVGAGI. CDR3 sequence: CASSYSPRDRKTQYF. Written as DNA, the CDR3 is TGTGCCAGCAGTTACTCGCCCCGGGACAGGAAGACCCAGTACTTC.

This CDR3 is CSARASEVNSPLHF. For the CDR3, the DNA is TGCAGTGCTAGAGCTTCAGAGGTTAATTCACCCCTCCACTTT. The V call is TRBV20-1, the J call TRBJ1-6; no clear D gene. V shed 1 base and J shed 6 bases, with 10 bases lying between them. Germline loops: CDR1 DFQATT, CDR2 SNEGSKA (reference sequence). The CDR3 runs to 14 residues.